The 20 T cell receptor beta chains in this list originate from one sample, sequenced in a study of T-cell memory formation after mild COVID-19. TCRdb re-called the 5' RACE reads with MiXCR, one entry per CDR3 protein. The sample consists of hundreds of thousands of distinct CDR3 sequences, about 20% of them appearing once. Sequencing was performed on PBMCs or a T cell subset sorted from them (not recorded which). Receptor source: an adult woman who had mild COVID-19 (a few samples of this study predate the infection). Cell type and time point are not known.

CDR3 in DNA: TGTGCCAGCAGCTTCGGGACACAGCGTCAGCCCCAGCATTTT. It codes for CASSFGTQRQPQHF. This sequence joins TRBV5-6 and TRBJ1-5, with D tentatively TRBD1 (6 bases). V lost 2 bases and J 6 bases, leaving 12 bases between the germline ends. This CDR3 has 14 residues. Germline CDR1 reads SGHDT; CDR2 reads YYEEEE.

This chain uses TRBV7-9 with TRBJ2-7; no firm D call. Trimming cost V 4 bases and J 2 bases, with 15 bases left between them. The CDR3 sequence is 15 residues long. The germline V gene encodes CDR1 SEHNR and CDR2 FQNEAQ (reference sequence). For the CDR3, the DNA is TGTGCCAGCAGCTCACCTTCTCTCGGAGCCTACGAGCAGTACTTC. This sequence encodes CASSSPSLGAYEQYF.

This clonotype was found many times. The V and J genes are TRBV11-2 and TRBJ2-1; D is possibly TRBD1 or TRBD2 (5 bases each). V lost 5 bases and J 0 bases, leaving 20 bases between the germline ends. This CDR3 is built from 18 residues. Germline loops: CDR1 SGHAT, CDR2 FQNNGV. CDR3 sequence reads: CASSPPGLVPISYNEQFF. Here the CDR3 DNA reads TGTGCCAGCAGCCCACCGGGGCTAGTCCCTATCTCCTACAATGAGCAGTTCTTC.

This clonotype was counted a few times. The rearrangement joins TRBV20-1 to TRBJ1-6, with 10 positions matching TRBD1. The CDR3 has 15 residues. Germline V gene sequence: CDR1 DFQATT, CDR2 SNEGSKA (reference sequence). The V gene end was trimmed by 6 bases and the J gene end by 7 bases; junction bases not matched to a gene: 9. CDR3 protein: CSAASPGQGNSPLHF. The DNA for the CDR3 is TGCAGTGCCGCATCCCCGGGACAGGGGAATTCACCCCTCCACTTT.

This clonotype has more than one count but fewer than ten. The CDR3 region has the DNA TGTGCCACCGCCCGGGCGGGGGGACAAGAGACCCAGTACTTC. Amino acid sequence: CATARAGGQETQYF. The rearrangement links TRBV24-1 to TRBJ2-5; 8 bases fit TRBD2. V was clipped by 9 bases and J by 2 bases; unmatched bases: 7. Germline V CDR1 and CDR2: KGHDR, SFDVKD. This CDR3 comprises 14 residues.

This clonotype was counted many times. This chain uses TRBV11-2 with TRBJ1-6; D unresolved. The V end lost 4 bases, the J end lost 7 bases, and 5 bases lay between the germline ends. From germline, CDR1 is SGHAT and CDR2 FQNNGV. This CDR3 contains 12 residues. CDR3 sequence (DNA): TGTGCCAGCAGCTCGCCCAATTCACCCCTCCACTTT. This codes for CASSSPNSPLHF.

The gene calls are TRBV6-1 and TRBJ2-2; no reliable D call. Trimming took off 10 bases at V and 6 bases at J, with 15 bases between the two ends. The CDR3 is 13 residues long. Germline assignment: CDR1 MNHNS and CDR2 SASEGT. CDR3 coding DNA: TGTGCCACCCTCCGGCTAGAGGCCGGGGAGCTGTTTTTT. Protein: CATLRLEAGELFF.

This clonotype showed up just a few times. The chain carries TRBV19 and TRBJ1-4, with TRBD1 as a possible D gene (5 bases). With 3 bases removed from V and 4 bases from J, the gap between germline ends came to 9 bases. This CDR3 spans 14 amino acids. The germline V gene has CDR1 LNHDA and CDR2 SQIVND (reference sequence). The CDR3 loop reads CASSIRQNNEKLFF. The CDR3 DNA sequence: TGTGCCAGTAGTATTAGACAGAATAATGAAAAACTGTTTTTT.

The chain carries TRBV7-9 and TRBJ2-7; 10 bases align to TRBD1. CDR3 size: 15 residues. The germline CDR1 and CDR2 sequences are SEHNR and FQNEAQ (reference sequence). V trimming: 3 bases; J trimming: 4 bases; junction bases outside the gene matches: 6. The CDR3 DNA reads TGTGCCAGCAGCTTCGTACCGGGACAGGGGTACGAGCAGTACTTC. Translating it yields CASSFVPGQGYEQYF.

This chain connects TRBV5-1 to TRBJ2-7; no firm D call. Trimming took off 6 bases at V and 6 bases at J, with 13 bases between the two ends. This CDR3 is built from 12 residues. Germline V lookup: CDR1 SGHRS, CDR2 YFSETQ. In DNA form, the CDR3 reads TGCGCCAGCACCCTTCACGGTGGCGAGCAGTACTTC. Its protein product is CASTLHGGEQYF.

This clonotype was seen repeatedly, ten times or more. This CDR3 reads CASSLVAGVNTGELFF. In DNA form, the CDR3 reads TGTGCCAGCAGCTTAGTCGCGGGAGTGAACACCGGGGAGCTGTTTTTT. The genes are TRBV7-2 and TRBJ2-2, with 7 bases fitting TRBD2. With 1 base clipped from V and 1 base from J, the junction kept 3 bases outside the gene matches. Looked up from germline, CDR1 is SGHTA and CDR2 is FQGNSA. This CDR3 contains 16 residues.

The genes are TRBV7-9 and TRBJ2-6, with D unclear. The ends were cut back, 1 base at V and 2 bases at J, with 9 bases in the middle. The CDR3 extends over 16 amino acids. Per germline, CDR1 SEHNR and CDR2 FQNEAQ (reference sequence). CDR3 sequence (DNA): TGTGCCAGCAGCTTAGGCTCATGGGCTGGGGCCAACGTCCTGACTTTC. It codes for CASSLGSWAGANVLTF.

The chain is built from TRBV5-1 and TRBJ2-1; TRBD2 agrees at 7 bases. The CDR3 has 14 amino acids. CDR1 and CDR2 from the germline V gene are SGHRS and YFSETQ. The V gene end was trimmed by 2 bases and the J gene end by 7 bases; junction bases not matched to a gene: 6. CDR3 loop: CASSFSGGTNEQFF. CDR3 bases: TGCGCCAGCAGCTTCTCGGGGGGAACTAATGAGCAGTTCTTC.

The V call is TRBV4-1, the J call TRBJ1-2, with 7 bases identical to TRBD1. V lost 3 bases to trimming and J lost 5 bases; unmatched junction nucleotides: 9. The length of the CDR3 is 15 residues. Germline-derived CDR1 and CDR2 are MGHRA and YSYEKL. CDR3 sequence: CASSQSGDSDYGYTF. CDR3 sequence (DNA): TGCGCCAGCAGCCAGTCCGGGGACAGCGATTATGGCTACACCTTC.

This clonotype was seen a few times. V gene TRBV4-2 combines with J gene TRBJ2-5; 10 bases are shared with TRBD2. Germline V CDR1 and CDR2: LGHNA, YNFKEQ. J gave up 4 bases and V 0 bases, and 8 bases lay outside the gene matches. CDR3 length: 17 amino acids. The CDR3, as DNA: TGTGCCAGCAGCCAAGAAACTAGCGGGGTGGGGCGAGAGACCCAGTACTTC. Residues: CASSQETSGVGRETQYF.

The rearrangement joins TRBV12-3 or TRBV12-4 to TRBJ2-1; D may be TRBD2 (6 bases). V lost 7 bases, J lost 4 bases, and 11 bases lay in between. The CDR3 is 13 residues long. Written as DNA, the CDR3 is TGTGCCAGCAAGGGAGGCGGGTACAATGAGCAGTTCTTC. As protein: CASKGGGYNEQFF.

The chain joins TRBV6-4 to TRBJ1-2; 7 nucleotides match TRBD1. With 8 bases clipped from V and 3 bases from J, the junction kept 6 bases outside the gene matches. The CDR3 loop spans 13 amino acids. Germline V gene lookup returns CDR1 MRHNA and CDR2 SNTAGT. CDR3 in amino acids: CASPGQFDYGYTF. The CDR3 coding sequence is TGTGCCAGCCCGGGACAGTTTGACTATGGCTACACCTTC.

The chain links TRBV12-3 or TRBV12-4 to TRBJ1-1; possibly TRBD1 for D (5 bases). The CDR3 spans 15 residues. Trimming took off 3 bases at V and 0 bases at J, with 11 bases between the two ends. The CDR3 spells CASSFTGRLNTEAFF. The DNA of the CDR3 is TGTGCCAGCAGTTTCACGGGGCGACTGAACACTGAAGCTTTCTTT.

The table lists this clonotype with a few counts. The rearrangement joins TRBV29-1 to TRBJ2-3; D call uncertain. Germline CDR1 SQVTM, CDR2 ANQGSEA. The CDR3 totals 12 residues. Trimming took 6 bases from V and 1 from J, leaving 8 bases between them. This CDR3 reads CSVLRGTDTQYF. The CDR3 region has the DNA TGCAGCGTACTCCGGGGCACAGATACGCAGTATTTT.

In its sample, this clonotype was seen a few times. The chain joins TRBV7-8 to TRBJ1-1; D is possibly TRBD1 (5 bases). V was shortened by 1 base and J by 2 bases, with 17 bases between the two germline ends. This CDR3 region has 17 residues. Germline assignment: CDR1 SGHVS and CDR2 FQNEAQ. DNA of the CDR3: TGTGCCAGCAGCTTAGGCCGCGCCGGGGGGACTAACACTGAAGCTTTCTTT. Amino acid sequence: CASSLGRAGGTNTEAFF.